This paragraph covers one T cell receptor beta chain sequence. It has no known antigen specificity. Base-call qualities are not available, and no considerably larger clone is one nucleotide away. A second Seattle source provided samples from volunteer blood donors who had recovered from COVID-19. Collaborating institutions collected whole blood in K2EDTA tubes following their own protocols. For TCRbeta analysis, collaborators shipped samples in one of three forms: frozen whole blood, isolated PBMCs, or DNA extracted from either of those sample types. The data stem from a study of blood T cell repertoires in COVID-19 (dated by TCRdb to about 2020). Concerning the study at large: Samples covering the acute and convalescent phases of COVID-19 were provided by collaborators in the United States, Italy and Spain. The prospective study material was composed of cDNA or gDNA derived from T cells, B-cell-depleted T cells, or PBMCs. The dataset comprised deeply sampled blood TCRbeta repertoires from subjects exposed to, actively infected with, or recovered from COVID-19. The repertoires were released in a freely available public database intended as a resource for research on the immune response to SARS-CoV-2. Samples were obtained from the ongoing ImmuneRACE study (first 160 participants) and from 950 to 1,500 subjects provided by 6 global collaborators. Sample metadata almost always included a de-identified subject ID, COVID-19 status, age in years and sex. Where available, HLA class I and class II types were obtained from metadata supplied by the sample provider rather than from assay-based typing. Results and caveats for the whole study, not just this receptor: Clinical and demographic metadata were provided uncurated, with the amount varying by source and participant.

From the cysteine up to the phenylalanine, the CDR3 has a length of 14 residues. Only CDR3 DNA is held: 42 bases, read in frame from base 1. V is cut by 1 base and J by 4 bases, and the space between the germline ends is 7 bases. The germline V gene yields MGHRA for CDR1 and YSYEKL for CDR2. The immunoSEQ Assay, a bias-controlled multiplex PCR, was used to amplify TCRbeta CDR3 regions from genomic DNA. The original pipeline was this. The number of nucleated cells in each sample was estimated by amplification of reference gene primers within the assay. Sequence reads were collapsed and filtered to measure the absolute abundance of every unique TCRbeta CDR3 rearrangement. For each sample, productive Simpson clonality was calculated as the square root of Simpson's diversity index over productive rearrangements. As stored in TCRdb, this immuneACCESS dataset retains in-frame rearrangements with V and J assigned. A fraction of the clones does not appear; measured against another copy, unresolved V genes explain less than half of the discrepancy, and the remainder lacks a known reason. V, J and clone size were drawn from that table, and D and trimming were deduced from the DNA. Within this sample are about 260,000 clones, with approximately 90% of them counted one time only. The leading ten clones occupy approximately 3.7% of the sample.

This clonotype was obtained from a man in his fifties or sixties who had recovered from COVID-19. The chain was built from TRBV4-1 and TRBJ1-4; the D gene is perhaps TRBD1, from 5 matching bases. Sequenced sample: peripheral blood. The bases are TGCGCCAGCAGCCAAGGACAGAATAATGAAAAACTGTTTTTT. Translated, this gives CASSQGQNNEKLFF.